This T cell receptor beta chain comes out of a study of early T cells in non-severe SARS-CoV-2 infection. Study-level results: VDJdb matching skewed toward anti-spike CD8 responses, missing private and CD4 specificities.

TCRdb re-called the 5' RACE reads with MiXCR, one entry per CDR3 protein. The table lists roughly 100,000 distinct CDR3 sequences, about an eighth of them singletons. This clonotype was observed a few times. What it binds is unknown. The sequence derives from an adult who was a healthcare worker with PCR-confirmed SARS-CoV-2 infection or an uninfected control (not recorded which). The material sequenced was whole blood.

The CDR3 spells CASSLGHKDTQYF. In nucleotides, the CDR3 is TGTGCCAGCAGCTTAGGCCATAAGGATACGCAGTATTTT. J is TRBJ2-3 and V is TRBV11-2; D gene ambiguous. This CDR3 spans 13 amino acids. Germline CDR1 reads SGHAT; CDR2 reads FQNNGV. V was pared by 1 base and J by 6 bases, with 8 bases between.